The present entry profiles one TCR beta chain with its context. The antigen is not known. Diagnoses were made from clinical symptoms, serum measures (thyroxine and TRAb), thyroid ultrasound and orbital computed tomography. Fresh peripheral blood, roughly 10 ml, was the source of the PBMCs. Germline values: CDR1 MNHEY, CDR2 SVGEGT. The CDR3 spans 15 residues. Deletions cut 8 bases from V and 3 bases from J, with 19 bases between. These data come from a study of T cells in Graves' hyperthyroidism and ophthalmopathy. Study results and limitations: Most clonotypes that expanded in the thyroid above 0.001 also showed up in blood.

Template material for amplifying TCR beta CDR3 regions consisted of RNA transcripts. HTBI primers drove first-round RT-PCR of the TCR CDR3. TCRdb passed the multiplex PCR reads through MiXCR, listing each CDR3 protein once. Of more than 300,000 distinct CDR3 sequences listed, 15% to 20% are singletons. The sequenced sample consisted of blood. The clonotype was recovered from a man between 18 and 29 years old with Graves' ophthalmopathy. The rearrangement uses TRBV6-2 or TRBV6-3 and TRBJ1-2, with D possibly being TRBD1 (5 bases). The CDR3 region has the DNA TGTGCCAGCGGGGGGGATTACCCGACATACTATGGCTACACCTTC. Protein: CASGGDYPTYYGYTF.